This T cell receptor beta chain originates from a study of response to subunit inactivated influenza vaccine. General study points: T cells newly recruited by each seasonal influenza vaccination are few, the authors suggested.

This CDR3 spans 15 amino acids. Germline V CDR1 and CDR2: SEHNR, FQNEAQ (reference sequence). The V segment lost 1 base and the J segment 4 bases; nucleotides outside the gene matches: 5. MiXCR, applied by TCRdb to the RT-PCR reads, yields one record per CDR3 protein. Of 150,000 to 200,000 distinct CDR3 sequences in the sample, over 9.5% are singletons; the top ten hold 25% to 30%. In its sample, this clonotype was seen many times. Antigen: not known. The same sample was also used in a study of T cells expressing NK-cell markers. That work contributes: UMIs were included in TCR beta cDNA generated by 5'RACE template switching. One of the eight sequenced donors was seronegative, whereas the other seven were HCMV-seropositive.

This clonotype was sampled from a man in his forties or fifties who received an inactivated influenza vaccine. The source material was CD8+ T cells sorted from PBMCs, sampled roughly 12 days after vaccination. The chain recombines TRBV7-9 with TRBJ1-2; TRBD1 aligns across 8 bases. CDR3 loop: CASSLGDRGFYGYTF. In DNA, the CDR3 is TGTGCCAGCAGCTTAGGTGACAGGGGATTCTATGGCTACACCTTC.